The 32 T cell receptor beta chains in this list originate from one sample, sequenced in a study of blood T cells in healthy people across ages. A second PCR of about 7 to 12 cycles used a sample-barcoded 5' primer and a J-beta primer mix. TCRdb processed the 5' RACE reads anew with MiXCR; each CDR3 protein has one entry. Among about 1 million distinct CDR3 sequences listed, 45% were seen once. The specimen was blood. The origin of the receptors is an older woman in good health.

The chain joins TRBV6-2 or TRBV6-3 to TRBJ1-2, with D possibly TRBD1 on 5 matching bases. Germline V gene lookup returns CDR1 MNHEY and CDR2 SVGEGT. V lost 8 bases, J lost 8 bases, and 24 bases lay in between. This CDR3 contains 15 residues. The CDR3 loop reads CASRRGQGILRGYTF. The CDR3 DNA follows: TGTGCCAGCCGTCGTGGCCAGGGCATTTTGCGGGGCTACACCTTC.

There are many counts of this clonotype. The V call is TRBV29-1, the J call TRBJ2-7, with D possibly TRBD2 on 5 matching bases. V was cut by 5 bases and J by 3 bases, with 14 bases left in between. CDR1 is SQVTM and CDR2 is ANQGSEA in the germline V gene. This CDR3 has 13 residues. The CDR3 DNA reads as TGCAGCGTTTCACCCGGGATGAGCTACGAGCAGTACTTC. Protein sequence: CSVSPGMSYEQYF.

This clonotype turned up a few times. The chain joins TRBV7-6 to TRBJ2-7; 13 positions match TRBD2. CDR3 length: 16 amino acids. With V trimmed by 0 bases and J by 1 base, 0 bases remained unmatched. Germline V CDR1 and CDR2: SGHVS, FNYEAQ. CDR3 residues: CASSLATSGGSYEQYF. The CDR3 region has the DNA TGTGCCAGCAGCTTAGCGACTAGCGGGGGGTCCTACGAGCAGTACTTC.

The CDR3 nucleotides read TGTGCCAGCAGTTTATGTAATAGGCAGGGAATAGAGAGCAATCAGCCCCAGCATTTT. This codes for CASSLCNRQGIESNQPQHF. V and J are TRBV27 and TRBJ1-5, with a possible D match to TRBD1 (5 bases). CDR1 MNHEY and CDR2 SMNVEV come from the germline V gene (reference sequence). This CDR3 has 19 amino acids. Trimming removed 1 base from V and 1 base from J, with 20 bases in between.

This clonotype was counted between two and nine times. CDR3: CSVETRGAGQGEQYF. In nucleotides, the CDR3 is TGCAGCGTTGAAACAAGAGGGGCGGGTCAAGGCGAGCAGTACTTC. J is TRBJ2-4 and V is TRBV29-1, with D perhaps matching TRBD1 or TRBD2 (5 bases each). The better agreement between TRBJ2-7 and the DNA end casts doubt on the J call. Germline CDR1 is SQVTM and CDR2 is ANQGSEA. CDR3 length: 15 amino acids.

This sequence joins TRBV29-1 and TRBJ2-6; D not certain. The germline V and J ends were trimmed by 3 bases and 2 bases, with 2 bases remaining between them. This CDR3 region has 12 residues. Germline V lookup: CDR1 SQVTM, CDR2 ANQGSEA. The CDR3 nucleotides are TGCAGCGTTGATACTGGGGCCAACGTCCTGACTTTC. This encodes CSVDTGANVLTF.

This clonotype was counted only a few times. Written as DNA, the CDR3 is TGTGCCAGCAGGGCCGGGACTAGCGGCCGGAGCTCCTACAATGAGCAGTTCTTC. It is translated as CASRAGTSGRSSYNEQFF. The rearrangement uses TRBV3-1 and TRBJ2-1, with 11 bases identical to TRBD2. Germline V gene lookup returns CDR1 LGHDT and CDR2 YNNKEL (reference sequence). Trimming at V came to 6 bases and at J to 0 bases, leaving 10 bases not matched to a gene. The CDR3 has 18 residues.

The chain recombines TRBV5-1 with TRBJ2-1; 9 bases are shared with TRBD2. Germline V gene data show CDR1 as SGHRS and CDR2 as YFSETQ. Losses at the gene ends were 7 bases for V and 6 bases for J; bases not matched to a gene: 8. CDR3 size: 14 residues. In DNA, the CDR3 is TGCGCCAGCCTTAGCGGGAGTGTACCCAATGAGCAGTTCTTC. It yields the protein CASLSGSVPNEQFF.

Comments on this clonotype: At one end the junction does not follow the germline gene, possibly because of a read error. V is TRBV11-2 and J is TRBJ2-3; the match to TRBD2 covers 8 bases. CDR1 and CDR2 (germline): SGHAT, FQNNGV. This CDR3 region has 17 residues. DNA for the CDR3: TGTGCCAGCAGCCTCCTCGGGAGGGGACACCTCACAGATGCGCAGTATTTT. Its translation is CASSLLGRGHLTDAQYF.

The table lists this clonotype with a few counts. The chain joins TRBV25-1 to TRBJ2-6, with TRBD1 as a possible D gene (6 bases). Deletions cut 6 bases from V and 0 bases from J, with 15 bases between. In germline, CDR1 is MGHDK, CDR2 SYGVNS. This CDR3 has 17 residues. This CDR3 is CASRGDMKNSGANVLTF. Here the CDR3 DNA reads TGTGCCAGCAGGGGGGACATGAAGAACTCTGGGGCCAACGTCCTGACTTTC.

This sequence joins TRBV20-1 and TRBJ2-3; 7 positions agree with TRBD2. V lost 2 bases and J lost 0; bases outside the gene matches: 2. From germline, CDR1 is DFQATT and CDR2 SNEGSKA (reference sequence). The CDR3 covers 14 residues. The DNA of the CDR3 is TGCAGTGCTAGAAGGCGGGGGAGCACAGATACGCAGTATTTT. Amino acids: CSARRRGSTDTQYF.

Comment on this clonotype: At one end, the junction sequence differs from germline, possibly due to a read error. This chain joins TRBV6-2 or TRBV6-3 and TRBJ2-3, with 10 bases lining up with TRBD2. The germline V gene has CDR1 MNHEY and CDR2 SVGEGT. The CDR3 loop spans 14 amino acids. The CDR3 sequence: CASRILAGTDAQYF. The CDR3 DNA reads TGTGCCAGCAGGATACTAGCGGGGACAGATGCGCAGTATTTT.

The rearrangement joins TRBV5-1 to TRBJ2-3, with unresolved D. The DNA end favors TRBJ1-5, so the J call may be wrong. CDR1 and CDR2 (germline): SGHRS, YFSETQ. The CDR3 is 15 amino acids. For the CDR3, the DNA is TGCGCCAGCAGTTCCACTTGGGAGAACACAGATACGCAGCATTTT. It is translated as CASSSTWENTDTQHF.

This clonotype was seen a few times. The CDR3 loop is CASSLRRPSTDTQYF. DNA of the CDR3: TGTGCCAGCAGCTTACGCAGACCTAGCACAGATACGCAGTATTTT. The genes are TRBV6-2 or TRBV6-3 and TRBJ2-3; unclear D gene. Germline CDR1 and CDR2: MNHEY and SVGEGT. Trimming stripped 6 bases from V and 0 bases from J, with 13 bases between. There are 15 residues in the CDR3.

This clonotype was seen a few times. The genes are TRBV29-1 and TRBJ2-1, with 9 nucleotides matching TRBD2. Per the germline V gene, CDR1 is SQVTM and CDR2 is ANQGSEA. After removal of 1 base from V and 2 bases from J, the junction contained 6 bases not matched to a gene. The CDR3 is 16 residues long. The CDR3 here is CSVEGASGNPYNEQFF. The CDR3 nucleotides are TGCAGCGTTGAAGGGGCTAGCGGGAACCCCTACAATGAGCAGTTCTTC.

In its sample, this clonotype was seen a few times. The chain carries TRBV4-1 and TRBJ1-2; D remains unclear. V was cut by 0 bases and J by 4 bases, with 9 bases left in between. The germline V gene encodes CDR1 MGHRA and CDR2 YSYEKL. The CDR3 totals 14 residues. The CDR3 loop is CASSQDPGPYGYTF. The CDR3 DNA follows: TGCGCCAGCAGCCAAGACCCCGGTCCCTATGGCTACACCTTC.

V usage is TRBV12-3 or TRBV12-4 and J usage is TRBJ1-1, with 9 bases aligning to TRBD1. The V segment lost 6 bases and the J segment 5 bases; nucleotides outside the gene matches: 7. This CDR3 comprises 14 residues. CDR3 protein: CASSWGTGPTEAFF. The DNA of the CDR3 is TGTGCCAGCAGCTGGGGGACAGGGCCGACTGAAGCTTTCTTT.

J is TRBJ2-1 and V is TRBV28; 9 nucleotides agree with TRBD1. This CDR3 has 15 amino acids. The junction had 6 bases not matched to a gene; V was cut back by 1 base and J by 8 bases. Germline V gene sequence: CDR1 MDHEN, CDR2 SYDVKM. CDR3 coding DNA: TGTGCCAGCAGTTTATCCGGACAGGGGATCGATGAGCAGTTCTTC. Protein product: CASSLSGQGIDEQFF. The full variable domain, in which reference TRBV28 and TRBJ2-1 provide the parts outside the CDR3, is DVKVTQSSRYLVKRTGEKVFLECVQDMDHENMFWYRQDPGLGLRLIYFSYDVKMKEKGDIPEGYSVSREKKERFSLILESASTNQTSMYLCASSLSGQGIDEQFFGPGTRLTVL.

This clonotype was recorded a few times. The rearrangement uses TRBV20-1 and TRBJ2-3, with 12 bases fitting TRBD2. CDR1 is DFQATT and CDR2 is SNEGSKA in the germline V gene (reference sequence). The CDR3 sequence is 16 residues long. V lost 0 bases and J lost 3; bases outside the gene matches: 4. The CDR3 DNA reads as TGCAGTGCTAGAGATCCGGGGACTAGCGGGACAGATACGCAGTATTTT. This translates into CSARDPGTSGTDTQYF.

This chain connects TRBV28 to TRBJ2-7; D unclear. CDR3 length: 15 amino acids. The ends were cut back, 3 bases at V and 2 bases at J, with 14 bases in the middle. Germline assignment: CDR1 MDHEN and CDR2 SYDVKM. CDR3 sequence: CASSFGAYRAYEQYF. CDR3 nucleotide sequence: TGTGCCAGCAGTTTTGGTGCCTATAGGGCCTACGAGCAGTACTTC.

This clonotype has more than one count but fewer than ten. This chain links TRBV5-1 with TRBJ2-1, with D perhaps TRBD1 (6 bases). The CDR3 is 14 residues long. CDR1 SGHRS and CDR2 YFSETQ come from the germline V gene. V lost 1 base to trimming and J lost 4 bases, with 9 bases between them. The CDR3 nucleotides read TGCGCCAGCAGCTTGACAGGACAGTACAATGAGCAGTTCTTC. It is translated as CASSLTGQYNEQFF. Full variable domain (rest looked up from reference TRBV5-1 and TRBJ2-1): KAGVTQTPRYLIKTRGQQVTLSCSPISGHRSVSWYQQTPGQGLQFLFEYFSETQRNKGNFPGRFSGRQFSNSRSEMNVSTLELGDSALYLCASSLTGQYNEQFFGPGTRLTVL.

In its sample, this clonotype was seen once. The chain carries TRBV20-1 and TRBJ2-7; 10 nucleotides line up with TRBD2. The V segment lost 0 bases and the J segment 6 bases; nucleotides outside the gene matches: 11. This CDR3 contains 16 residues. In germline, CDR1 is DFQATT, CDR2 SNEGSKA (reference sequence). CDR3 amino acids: CSARDSTGLARSEQYF. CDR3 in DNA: TGCAGTGCTAGAGACAGTACGGGACTAGCGAGAAGCGAGCAGTACTTC.

In nucleotides, the CDR3 is TGTGCCAGCAGCTACGCTCTGGGGTCCTATGGCTACACCTTC. This codes for CASSYALGSYGYTF. The chain links TRBV6-5 to TRBJ1-2; D not resolved. Germline loops: CDR1 MNHEY, CDR2 SVGAGI. Trimming removed 6 bases from V and 4 bases from J, with 15 bases in between. The CDR3 spans 14 residues.

The CDR3 nucleotides read TGTGCCAGCAGCCCCGGACTAGCGGGAGGCTCTGGGGCCAACGTCCTGACTTTC. Residues: CASSPGLAGGSGANVLTF. The rearrangement joins TRBV3-1 to TRBJ2-6; 14 positions match TRBD2. The CDR3 spans 18 residues. J was trimmed by 0 bases and V by 4 bases; bases with no gene match: 2. Per germline, CDR1 LGHDT and CDR2 YNNKEL (reference sequence).

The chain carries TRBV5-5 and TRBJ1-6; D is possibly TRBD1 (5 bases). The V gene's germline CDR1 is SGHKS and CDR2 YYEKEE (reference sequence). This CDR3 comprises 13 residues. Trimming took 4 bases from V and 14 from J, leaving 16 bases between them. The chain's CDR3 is CASSQLGVQTLHF. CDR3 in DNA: TGTGCCAGCAGCCAGTTAGGGGTTCAGACCCTCCACTTT.

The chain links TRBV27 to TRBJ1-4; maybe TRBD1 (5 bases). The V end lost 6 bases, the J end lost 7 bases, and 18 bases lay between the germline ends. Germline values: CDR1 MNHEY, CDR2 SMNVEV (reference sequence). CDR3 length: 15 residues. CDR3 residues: CASRTDPALGEKLFF. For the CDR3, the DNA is TGTGCCAGCAGGACAGATCCCGCCCTAGGTGAAAAACTGTTTTTT.

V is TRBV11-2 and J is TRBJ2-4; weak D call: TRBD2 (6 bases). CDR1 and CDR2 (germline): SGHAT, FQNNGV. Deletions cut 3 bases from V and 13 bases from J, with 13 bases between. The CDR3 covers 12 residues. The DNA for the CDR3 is TGTGCCAGCAGCTTGACTAGAAGGGAGCAGTACTTC. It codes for CASSLTRREQYF.

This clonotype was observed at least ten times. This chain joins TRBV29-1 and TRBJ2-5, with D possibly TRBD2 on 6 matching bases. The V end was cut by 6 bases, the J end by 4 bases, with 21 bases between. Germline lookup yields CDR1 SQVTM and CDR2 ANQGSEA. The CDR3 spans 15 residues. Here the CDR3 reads CSVDEHSGSGETQYF. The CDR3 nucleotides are TGCAGCGTCGACGAACATAGCGGTTCAGGAGAGACCCAGTACTTC.

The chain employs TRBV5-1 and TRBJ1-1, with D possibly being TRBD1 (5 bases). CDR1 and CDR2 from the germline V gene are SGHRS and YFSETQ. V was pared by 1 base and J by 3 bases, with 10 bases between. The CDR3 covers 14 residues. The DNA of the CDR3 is TGCGCCAGCAGCTTGAGGTCCAGGGACACTGAAGCTTTCTTT. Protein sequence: CASSLRSRDTEAFF. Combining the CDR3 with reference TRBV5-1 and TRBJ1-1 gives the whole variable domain KAGVTQTPRYLIKTRGQQVTLSCSPISGHRSVSWYQQTPGQGLQFLFEYFSETQRNKGNFPGRFSGRQFSNSRSEMNVSTLELGDSALYLCASSLRSRDTEAFFGQGTRLTVV.

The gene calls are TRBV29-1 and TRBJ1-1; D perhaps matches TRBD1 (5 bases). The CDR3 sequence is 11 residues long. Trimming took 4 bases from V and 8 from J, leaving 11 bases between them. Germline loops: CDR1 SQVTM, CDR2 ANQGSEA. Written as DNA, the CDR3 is TGCAGCGTTGGTCGGGGCGGAGAAGCTTTCTTT. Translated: CSVGRGGEAFF.

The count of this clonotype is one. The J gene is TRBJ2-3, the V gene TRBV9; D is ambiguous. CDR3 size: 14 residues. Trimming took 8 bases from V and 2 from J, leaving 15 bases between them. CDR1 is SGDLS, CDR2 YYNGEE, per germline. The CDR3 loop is CASCLRPDTDTQYF. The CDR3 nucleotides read TGTGCCAGTTGCTTGAGGCCGGACACAGATACGCAGTATTTT.

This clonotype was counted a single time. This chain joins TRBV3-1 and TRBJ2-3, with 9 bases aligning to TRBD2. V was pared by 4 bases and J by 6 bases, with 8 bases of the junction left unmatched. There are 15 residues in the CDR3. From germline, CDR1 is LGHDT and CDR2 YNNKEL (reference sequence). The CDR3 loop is CASSLSGGRVDTQYF. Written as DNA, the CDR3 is TGTGCCAGCAGCCTATCGGGCGGGAGGGTGGATACGCAGTATTTT.